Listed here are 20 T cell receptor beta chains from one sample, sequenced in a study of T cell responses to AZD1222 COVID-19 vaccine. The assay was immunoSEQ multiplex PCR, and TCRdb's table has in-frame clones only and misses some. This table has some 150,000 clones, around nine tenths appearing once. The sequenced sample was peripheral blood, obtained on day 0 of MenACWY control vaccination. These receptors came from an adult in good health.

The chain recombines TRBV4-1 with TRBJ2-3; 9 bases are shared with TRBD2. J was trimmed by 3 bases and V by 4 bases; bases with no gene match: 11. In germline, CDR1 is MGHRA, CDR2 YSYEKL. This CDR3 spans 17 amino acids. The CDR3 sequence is CASSLLRGGGATDTQYF. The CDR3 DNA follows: TGCGCCAGCAGCCTCCTCCGGGGCGGGGGGGCTACAGATACGCAGTATTTT.

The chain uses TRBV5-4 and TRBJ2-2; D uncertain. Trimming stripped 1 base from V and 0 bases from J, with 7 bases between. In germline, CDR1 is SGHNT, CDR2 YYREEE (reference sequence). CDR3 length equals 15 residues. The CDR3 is CASSLSASNTGELFF. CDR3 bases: TGTGCCAGCAGCTTGTCCGCCTCGAACACCGGGGAGCTGTTTTTT.

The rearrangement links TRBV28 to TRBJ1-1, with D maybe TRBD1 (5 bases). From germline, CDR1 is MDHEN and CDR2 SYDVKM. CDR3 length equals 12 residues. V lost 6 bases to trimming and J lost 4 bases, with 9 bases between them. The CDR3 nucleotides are TGTGCCAGCAGGGGGCAGGTCACTGAAGCTTTCTTT. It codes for CASRGQVTEAFF. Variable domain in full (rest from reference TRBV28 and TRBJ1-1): DVKVTQSSRYLVKRTGEKVFLECVQDMDHENMFWYRQDPGLGLRLIYFSYDVKMKEKGDIPEGYSVSREKKERFSLILESASTNQTSMYLCASRGQVTEAFFGQGTRLTVV.

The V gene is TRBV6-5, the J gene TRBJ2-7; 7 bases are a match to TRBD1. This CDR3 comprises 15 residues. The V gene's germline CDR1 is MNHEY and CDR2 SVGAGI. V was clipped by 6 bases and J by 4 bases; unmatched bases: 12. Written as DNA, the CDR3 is TGTGCCAGCAGCGTCTATCCGGGACAGATATACGAGCAGTACTTC. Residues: CASSVYPGQIYEQYF.

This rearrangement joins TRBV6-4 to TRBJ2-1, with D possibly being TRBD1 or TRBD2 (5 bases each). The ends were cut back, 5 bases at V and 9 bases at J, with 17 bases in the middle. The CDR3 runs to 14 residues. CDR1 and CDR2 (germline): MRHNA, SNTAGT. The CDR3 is CASSPSGRVLEQFF. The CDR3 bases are TGTGCCAGCAGTCCTTCGGGGCGGGTCCTTGAGCAGTTCTTC.

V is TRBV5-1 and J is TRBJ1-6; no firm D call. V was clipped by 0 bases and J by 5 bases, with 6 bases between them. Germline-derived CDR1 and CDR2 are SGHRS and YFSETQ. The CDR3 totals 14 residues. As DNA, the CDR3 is TGCGCCAGCAGCTTGGAACAGAATAATTCACCCCTCCACTTT. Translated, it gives CASSLEQNNSPLHF.

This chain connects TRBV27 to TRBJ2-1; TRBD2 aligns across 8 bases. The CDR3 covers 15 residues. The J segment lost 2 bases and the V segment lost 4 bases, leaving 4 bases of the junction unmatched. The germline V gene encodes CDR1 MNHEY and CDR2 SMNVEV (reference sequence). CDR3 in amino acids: CASSSREGPYNEQFF. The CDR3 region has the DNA TGTGCCAGCAGTTCTCGGGAGGGCCCCTACAATGAGCAGTTCTTC.

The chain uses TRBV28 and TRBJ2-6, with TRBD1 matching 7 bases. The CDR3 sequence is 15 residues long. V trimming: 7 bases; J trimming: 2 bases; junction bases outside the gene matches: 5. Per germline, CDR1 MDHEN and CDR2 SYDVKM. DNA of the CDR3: TGTGCCAGCATGTTACAGGGGACTGGGGCCAACGTCCTGACTTTC. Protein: CASMLQGTGANVLTF.

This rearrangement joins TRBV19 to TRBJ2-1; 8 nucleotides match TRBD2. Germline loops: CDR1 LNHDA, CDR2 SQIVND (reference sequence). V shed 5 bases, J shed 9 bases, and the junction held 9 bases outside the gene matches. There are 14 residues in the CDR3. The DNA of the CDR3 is TGTGCCAGTAGTTCCGGGACTAGTTTGGCTGAGCAGTTCTTC. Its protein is CASSSGTSLAEQFF.

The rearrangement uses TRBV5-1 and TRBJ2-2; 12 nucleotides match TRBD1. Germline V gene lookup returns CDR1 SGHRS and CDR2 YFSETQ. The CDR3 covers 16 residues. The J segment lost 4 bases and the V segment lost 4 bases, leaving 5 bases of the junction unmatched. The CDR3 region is CASSPGTGGTTGELFF. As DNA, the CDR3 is TGCGCCAGCAGCCCTGGGACAGGGGGCACCACCGGGGAGCTGTTTTTT.

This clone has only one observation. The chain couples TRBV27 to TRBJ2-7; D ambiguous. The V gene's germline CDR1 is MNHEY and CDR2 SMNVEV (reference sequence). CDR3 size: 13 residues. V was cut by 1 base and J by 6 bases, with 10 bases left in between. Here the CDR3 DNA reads TGTGCCAGCAGTTTATATTTTTTGGCCGAGCAGTACTTC. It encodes CASSLYFLAEQYF.

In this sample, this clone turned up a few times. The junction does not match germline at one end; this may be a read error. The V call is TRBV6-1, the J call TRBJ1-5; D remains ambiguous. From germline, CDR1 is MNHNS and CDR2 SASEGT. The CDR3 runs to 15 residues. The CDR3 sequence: CASSEARYSNQPQHF. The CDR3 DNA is TGTGCCAGCAGCGAAGCGCGGTATAGCAATCAGCCCCAGCATTTT.

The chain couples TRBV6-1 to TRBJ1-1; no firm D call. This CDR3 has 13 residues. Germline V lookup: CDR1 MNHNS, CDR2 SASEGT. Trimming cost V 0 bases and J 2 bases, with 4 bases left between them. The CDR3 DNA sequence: TGTGCCAGCAGTGAAGCCCGCAACACTGAAGCTTTCTTT. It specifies CASSEARNTEAFF.

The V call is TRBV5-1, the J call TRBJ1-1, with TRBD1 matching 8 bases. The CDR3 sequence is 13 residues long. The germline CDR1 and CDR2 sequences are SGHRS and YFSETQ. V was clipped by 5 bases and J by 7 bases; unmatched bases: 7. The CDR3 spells CASREGTGFEAFF. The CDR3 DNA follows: TGCGCCAGCAGGGAGGGGACAGGCTTTGAAGCTTTCTTT. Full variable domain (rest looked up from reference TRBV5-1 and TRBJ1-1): KAGVTQTPRYLIKTRGQQVTLSCSPISGHRSVSWYQQTPGQGLQFLFEYFSETQRNKGNFPGRFSGRQFSNSRSEMNVSTLELGDSALYLCASREGTGFEAFFGQGTRLTVV.

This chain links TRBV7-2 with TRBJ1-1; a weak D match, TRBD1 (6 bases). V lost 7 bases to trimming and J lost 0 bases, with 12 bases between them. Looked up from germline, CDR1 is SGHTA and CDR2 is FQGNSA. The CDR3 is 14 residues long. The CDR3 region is CASTQTGLNTEAFF. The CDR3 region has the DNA TGTGCCAGCACCCAGACAGGACTGAACACTGAAGCTTTCTTT.

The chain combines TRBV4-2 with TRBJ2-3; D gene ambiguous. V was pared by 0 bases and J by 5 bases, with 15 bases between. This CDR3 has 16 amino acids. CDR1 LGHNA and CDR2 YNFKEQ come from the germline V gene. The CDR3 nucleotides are TGTGCCAGCAGCCAAGATCTGGGAAGGGTGGGAGATACGCAGTATTTT. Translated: CASSQDLGRVGDTQYF.

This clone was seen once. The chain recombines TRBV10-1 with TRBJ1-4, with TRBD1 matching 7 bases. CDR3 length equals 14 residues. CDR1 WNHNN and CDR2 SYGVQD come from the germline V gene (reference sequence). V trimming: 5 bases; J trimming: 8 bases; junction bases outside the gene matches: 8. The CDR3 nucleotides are TGCGCCAGCAGTACAGGGGATTTAAGCGAAAAACTGTTTTTT. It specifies CASSTGDLSEKLFF.

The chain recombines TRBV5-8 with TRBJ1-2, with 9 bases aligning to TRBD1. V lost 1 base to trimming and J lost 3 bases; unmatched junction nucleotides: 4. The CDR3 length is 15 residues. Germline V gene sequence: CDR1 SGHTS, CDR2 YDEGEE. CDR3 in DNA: TGTGCCAGCAGCTTGTTCCGGACAGGGGACTATGGCTACACCTTC. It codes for CASSLFRTGDYGYTF.

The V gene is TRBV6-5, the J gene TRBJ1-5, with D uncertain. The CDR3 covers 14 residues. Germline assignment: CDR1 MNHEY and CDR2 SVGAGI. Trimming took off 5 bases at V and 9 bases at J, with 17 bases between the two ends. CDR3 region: CASSRYGGDGPQHF. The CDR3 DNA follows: TGTGCCAGCAGTCGCTATGGAGGAGATGGGCCCCAGCATTTT.

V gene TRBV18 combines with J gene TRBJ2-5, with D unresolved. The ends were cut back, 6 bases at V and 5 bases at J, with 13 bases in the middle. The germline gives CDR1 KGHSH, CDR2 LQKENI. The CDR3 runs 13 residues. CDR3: CASSPGVGETQYF. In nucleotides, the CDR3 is TGTGCCAGCTCGCCCGGAGTTGGGGAGACCCAGTACTTC.